This T cell receptor (beta chain) was obtained from a study of T cells after yellow fever vaccination. The study's findings and limits: Once the booster was given, most primary-vaccination clones reappeared, at about 96% for CD4 and roughly 91% for CD8. Though it reached lower strength, the secondary response hit its peak faster, day 5 versus 15. Researchers cautioned that FACS-sorted repertoires could harbor abundant clonotypes contaminating from the bulk population. Among all clonotypes, a small share was observed in both CD4 and CD8 compartments.

In germline, CDR1 is SGDLS, CDR2 YYNGEE. This CDR3 has 17 residues. Between the trimmed V and J ends, which lost 0 bases and 0 bases, there was a span of 13 bases. Via MiXCR, TCRdb re-called the 5' RACE reads, giving one row per CDR3 protein. This sample has around 310,000 distinct CDR3 sequences, with 7.5% to 9% found just once. As for this clonotype: Antigen unknown.

Sequenced here: PBMCs, sampled on the day of the first yellow fever vaccination. The chain employs TRBV9 and TRBJ2-4, with TRBD2 as a possible D gene (6 bases). This sequence was found in a man between 18 and 29 years old who received the YFV17D yellow fever vaccine. The CDR3: CASSVGASEQAKNIQYF. CDR3 sequence (DNA): TGTGCCAGCAGCGTAGGGGCTAGCGAGCAAGCCAAAAACATTCAGTACTTC.